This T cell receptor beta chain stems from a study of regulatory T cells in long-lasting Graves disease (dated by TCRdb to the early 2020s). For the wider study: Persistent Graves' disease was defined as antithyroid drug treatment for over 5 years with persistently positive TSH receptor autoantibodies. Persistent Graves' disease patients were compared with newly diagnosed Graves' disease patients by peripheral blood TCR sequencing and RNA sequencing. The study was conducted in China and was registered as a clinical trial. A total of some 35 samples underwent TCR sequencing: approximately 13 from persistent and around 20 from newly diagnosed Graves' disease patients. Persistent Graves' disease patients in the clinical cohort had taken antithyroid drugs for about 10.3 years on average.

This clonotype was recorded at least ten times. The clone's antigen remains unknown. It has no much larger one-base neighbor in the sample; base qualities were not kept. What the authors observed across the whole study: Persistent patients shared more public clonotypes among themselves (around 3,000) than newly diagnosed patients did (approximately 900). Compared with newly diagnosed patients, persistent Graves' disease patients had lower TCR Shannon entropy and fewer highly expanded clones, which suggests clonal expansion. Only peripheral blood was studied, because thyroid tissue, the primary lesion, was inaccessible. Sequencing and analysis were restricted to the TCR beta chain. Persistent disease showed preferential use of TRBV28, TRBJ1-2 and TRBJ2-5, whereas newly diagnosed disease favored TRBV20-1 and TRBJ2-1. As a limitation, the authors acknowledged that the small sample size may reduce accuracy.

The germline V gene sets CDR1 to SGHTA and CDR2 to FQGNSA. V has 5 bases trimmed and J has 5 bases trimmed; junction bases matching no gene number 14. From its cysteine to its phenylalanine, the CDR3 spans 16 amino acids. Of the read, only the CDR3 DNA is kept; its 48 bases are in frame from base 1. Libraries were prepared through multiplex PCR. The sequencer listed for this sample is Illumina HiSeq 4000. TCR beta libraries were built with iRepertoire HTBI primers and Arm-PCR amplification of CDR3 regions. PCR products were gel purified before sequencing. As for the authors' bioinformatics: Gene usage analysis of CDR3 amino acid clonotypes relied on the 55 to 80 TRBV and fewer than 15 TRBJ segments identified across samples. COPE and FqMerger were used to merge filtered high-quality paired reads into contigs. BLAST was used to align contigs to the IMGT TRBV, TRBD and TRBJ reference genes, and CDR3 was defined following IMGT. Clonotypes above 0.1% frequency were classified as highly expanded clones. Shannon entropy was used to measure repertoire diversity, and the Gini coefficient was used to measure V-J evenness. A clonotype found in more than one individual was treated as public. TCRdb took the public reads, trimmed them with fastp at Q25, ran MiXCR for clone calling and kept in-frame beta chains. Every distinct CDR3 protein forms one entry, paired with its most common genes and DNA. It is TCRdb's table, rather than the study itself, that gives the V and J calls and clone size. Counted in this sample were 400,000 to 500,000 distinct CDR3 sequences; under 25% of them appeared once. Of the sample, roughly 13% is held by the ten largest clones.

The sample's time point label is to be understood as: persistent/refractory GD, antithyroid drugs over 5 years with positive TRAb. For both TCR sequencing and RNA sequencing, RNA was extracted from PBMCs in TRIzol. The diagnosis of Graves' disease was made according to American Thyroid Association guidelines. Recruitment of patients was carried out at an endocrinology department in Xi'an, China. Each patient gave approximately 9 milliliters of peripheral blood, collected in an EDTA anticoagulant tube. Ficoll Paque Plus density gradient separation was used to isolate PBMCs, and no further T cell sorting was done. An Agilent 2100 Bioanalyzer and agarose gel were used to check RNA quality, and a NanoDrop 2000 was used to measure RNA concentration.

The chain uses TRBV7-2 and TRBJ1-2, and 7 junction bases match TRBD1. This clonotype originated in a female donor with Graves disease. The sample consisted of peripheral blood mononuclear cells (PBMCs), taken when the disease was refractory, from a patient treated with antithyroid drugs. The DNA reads TGTGCCAGCAGCCCAGACGCATCCGGGACAGCTTATGGCTACACCTTC. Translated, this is CASSPDASGTAYGYTF.